This T cell receptor beta chain was recovered during a study of CD8 T cells in Susac syndrome. CDR1 SQVTM and CDR2 ANQGSEA come from the germline V gene. V lost 4 bases, J lost 2 bases, and 0 bases stayed unmatched. The CDR3 is made up of 13 amino acids. Reverse transcription used about 0.45 to 1 ug RNA and random hexamers. Via MiXCR, TCRdb re-called the immunoSEQ multiplex PCR reads, giving one row per CDR3 protein. The table lists 150,000 to 180,000 distinct CDR3 sequences, about 94% of them singletons. V and J are TRBV29-1 and TRBJ2-1; 9 bases match TRBD2. The receptor comes from a human donor with multiple sclerosis. Sequenced: CD8+ T cells from PBMCs. The CDR3 nucleotides are TGCAGCGTTGGCGGGGGGGCCTACAATGAGCAGTTCTTC. It is translated as CSVGGGAYNEQFF.